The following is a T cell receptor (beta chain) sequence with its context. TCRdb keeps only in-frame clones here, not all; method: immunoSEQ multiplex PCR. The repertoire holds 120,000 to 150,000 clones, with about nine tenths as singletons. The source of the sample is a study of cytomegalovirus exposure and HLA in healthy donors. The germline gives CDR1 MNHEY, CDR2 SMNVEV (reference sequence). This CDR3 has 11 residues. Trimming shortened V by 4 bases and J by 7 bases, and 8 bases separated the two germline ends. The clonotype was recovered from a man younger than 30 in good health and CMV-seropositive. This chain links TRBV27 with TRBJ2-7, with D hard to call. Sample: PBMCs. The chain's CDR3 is CASSSTLEQYF. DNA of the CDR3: TGTGCCAGCAGTTCTACCTTGGAGCAGTACTTC.